These T cell receptor beta chains were read from a single sample in a study of blood T cell repertoires in COVID-19. The data were produced by immunoSEQ multiplex PCR, yet TCRdb's version contains in-frame clones alone and is incomplete. The data show roughly 200,000 clones, 70% to 80% seen once. The sequenced sample consisted of peripheral blood. These receptor sequences come from a woman between 50 and 59 years old with active or convalescent COVID-19. Both conserved end residues are part of each CDR3. D genes are given only for firm matches. Expanded clones are given a class, and other clones once, few, many or no size at all.

j_gene	d_gene	abundance	v_gene	len	CDR3aa	CDR3nt
TRBJ2-5	TRBD2	NA	TRBV28	14	CASSPTSGRETQYF	TGTGCCAGCAGTCCGACTAGCGGGAGGGAGACCCAGTACTTC
TRBJ2-7	NA	NA	TRBV19	14	CASSSGGLSYEQYF	TGTGCCAGTAGTAGCGGCGGCCTCTCCTACGAGCAGTACTTC
TRBJ2-3	TRBD1	NA	TRBV7-9	14	CASSLTGGGDTQYF	TGTGCCAGCAGCTTAACAGGGGGAGGAGATACGCAGTATTTT
TRBJ2-7	TRBD1	NA	TRBV6-2/TRBV6-3	14	CASSYQGEPYEQYF	TGTGCCAGCAGTTACCAGGGGGAGCCCTACGAGCAGTACTTC
TRBJ2-7	NA	NA	TRBV6-6	14	CASSYSGGGYEQYF	TGTGCCAGCAGTTACTCAGGGGGAGGGTACGAGCAGTACTTC
TRBJ2-7	TRBD2	NA	TRBV28	15	CASRHDGRRTYEQYF	TGTGCCAGCAGACACGACGGGAGGAGGACCTACGAGCAGTACTTC
TRBJ2-3	NA	NA	TRBV13	15	CASSIGDSRTDTQYF	TGTGCCAGCAGCATTGGGGACTCTCGCACAGATACGCAGTATTTT
TRBJ2-1	NA	NA	TRBV30	17	CAWSVQAGSVIYNEQFF	TGTGCCTGGAGTGTACAGGCGGGGAGCGTAATTTACAATGAGCAGTTCTTC
TRBJ1-1	TRBD1	NA	TRBV7-9	17	CASSLRGTGGGGTEAFF	TGTGCCAGCAGCTTAAGGGGGACAGGGGGCGGAGGCACTGAAGCTTTCTTT
TRBJ1-4	TRBD1	NA	TRBV19	18	CASSIVPRDRATNEKLFF	TGTGCCAGTAGTATCGTTCCCCGGGACAGGGCAACTAATGAAAAACTGTTTTTT
TRBJ1-5	TRBD1	once	TRBV28	16	CASSLWDRASNQPQHF	TGTGCCAGCAGTTTATGGGACAGGGCCAGCAATCAGCCCCAGCATTTT
TRBJ1-1	NA	NA	TRBV19	15	CASSFQGIPSEEAFF	TGTGCCAGTAGTTTCCAGGGGATCCCTTCGGAGGAAGCTTTCTTT
TRBJ1-5	NA	NA	TRBV19	15	CASRGAFVRVQPQHF	TGTGCCAGTAGAGGGGCCTTCGTCCGGGTGCAGCCCCAGCATTTT
TRBJ1-6	TRBD1	NA	TRBV18	15	CASSLTGTDNSPLHF	TGTGCCAGCTCGCTTACCGGGACAGATAATTCACCCCTCCACTTT
TRBJ2-7	NA	NA	TRBV9	15	CASSVATDNPYEQYF	TGTGCCAGCAGCGTAGCTACAGACAATCCCTACGAGCAGTACTTC
TRBJ2-1	NA	NA	TRBV9	18	CASSVEESAALSYNEQFF	TGTGCCAGCAGCGTAGAAGAGTCAGCGGCACTCTCCTACAATGAGCAGTTCTTC
TRBJ1-2	NA	NA	TRBV11-2	15	CASSLKAQGWYGYTF	TGTGCCAGCAGCTTAAAGGCTCAGGGATGGTATGGCTACACCTTC
TRBJ1-1	NA	few	TRBV7-3	14	CASSRNRQASEAFF	TGTGCCAGCAGCCGTAACCGACAGGCAAGTGAAGCTTTCTTT
TRBJ2-2	TRBD2	few	TRBV11-3	18	CASSLDRGLAGNTGELFF	TGTGCCAGCAGCTTAGATCGAGGGCTAGCGGGAAACACCGGGGAGCTGTTTTTT
TRBJ1-5	NA	NA	TRBV4-3	13	CASSQDQGQPQHF	TGCGCCAGCAGCCAAGATCAGGGGCAGCCCCAGCATTTT